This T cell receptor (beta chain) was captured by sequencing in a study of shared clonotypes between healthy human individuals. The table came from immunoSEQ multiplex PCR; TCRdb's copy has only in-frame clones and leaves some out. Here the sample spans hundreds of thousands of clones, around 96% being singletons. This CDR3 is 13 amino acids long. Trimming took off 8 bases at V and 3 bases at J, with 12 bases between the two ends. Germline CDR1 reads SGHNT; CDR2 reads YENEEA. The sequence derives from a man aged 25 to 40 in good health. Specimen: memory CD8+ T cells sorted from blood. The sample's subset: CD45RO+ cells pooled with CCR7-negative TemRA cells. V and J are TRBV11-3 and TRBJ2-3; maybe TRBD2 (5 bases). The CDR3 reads CASRGFGTDTQYF. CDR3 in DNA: TGTGCCAGCCGGGGTTTTGGAACAGATACGCAGTATTTT.